The 32 T cell receptor beta chains below all came from one sample that was sequenced in a study of neurological immune-mediated disorders. Stated time point: longitudinal time-point 2. MiXCR was run by TCRdb on the 5' RACE reads, yielding one entry per CDR3 protein. The sample lists 84,000 or so distinct CDR3 sequences, about 13% occurring once. The sequenced sample was PBMCs. Receptors originate from a female donor with HTLV-1-associated myelopathy (HAM/TSP).

There are many counts of this clonotype. J is TRBJ1-1 and V is TRBV12-3 or TRBV12-4, with D unresolved. The V end was cut by 6 bases, the J end by 2 bases, with 13 bases between. The CDR3 contains 14 residues. CDR3 protein: CASRRGRLNTEAFF. The CDR3 DNA sequence: TGTGCCAGCAGGAGAGGACGGTTAAACACTGAAGCTTTCTTT.

Here the CDR3 reads CASSEAGVSTDTQYF. The CDR3 DNA sequence: TGTGCCAGCAGTGAGGCCGGGGTTAGCACAGATACGCAGTATTTT. This rearrangement joins TRBV6-1 to TRBJ2-3; tentatively, D is TRBD2 (5 bases). Trimming shortened V by 3 bases and J by 0 bases, and 10 bases separated the two germline ends. The CDR3 is 15 residues long. CDR1 MNHNS and CDR2 SASEGT come from the germline V gene.

To note about this clonotype: Possible read error: a much larger clone is one base away. The V gene is TRBV5-1, the J gene TRBJ2-3; TRBD1 is a possible D gene (6 bases). The CDR3 has 14 amino acids. In germline, CDR1 is SGHRS, CDR2 YFSETQ. The V end was cut by 5 bases, the J end by 3 bases, with 13 bases between. The chain's CDR3 is CASRNYGQTDTQYF. The DNA for the CDR3 is TGCGCCAGCAGAAACTATGGACAGACAGATACGCAGTATTTT.

This clonotype appeared many times. V gene TRBV9 combines with J gene TRBJ2-7; weak D call: TRBD1 (5 bases). CDR3 length: 14 residues. Germline V lookup: CDR1 SGDLS, CDR2 YYNGEE. V lost 3 bases and J lost 3, with 13 bases in between. The CDR3 here is CASSGKIGDYEQYF. DNA for the CDR3: TGTGCCAGCAGCGGAAAAATAGGGGACTACGAGCAGTACTTC.

This clonotype was detected ten times or more. The chain combines TRBV4-1 with TRBJ2-1; the D gene is possibly TRBD2 (6 bases). The CDR3 consists of 15 residues. Trimming took 2 bases from V and 8 from J, leaving 16 bases between them. CDR1 and CDR2 (germline): MGHRA, YSYEKL. In DNA form, the CDR3 reads TGCGCCAGCAGCCAAATCGGGGGTCGACTCGATGAGCAGTTCTTC. Translated: CASSQIGGRLDEQFF.

This clonotype was observed at least ten times. This chain connects TRBV10-3 to TRBJ2-1, with 9 nucleotides matching TRBD2. The CDR3 consists of 14 residues. V was pared by 6 bases and J by 7 bases, with 7 bases of the junction left unmatched. Germline V gives CDR1 ENHRY, CDR2 SYGVKD. The CDR3 sequence: CAIRNSGGPNEQFF. The CDR3 DNA sequence: TGTGCCATCAGAAATAGCGGGGGCCCTAATGAGCAGTTCTTC.

Many counts were recorded for this clonotype. The chain employs TRBV29-1 and TRBJ1-3; 8 positions agree with TRBD1. J lost 8 bases, V lost 4 bases, and 7 bases had no gene match. The CDR3 has 13 residues. Germline values: CDR1 SQVTM, CDR2 ANQGSEA. CDR3 DNA: TGCAGCGTTGTAAGGACAGGGTCAGACACCATATATTTT. This translates into CSVVRTGSDTIYF.

The chain joins TRBV5-1 to TRBJ2-3, with D maybe TRBD1 (6 bases). The CDR3 covers 14 residues. The germline V and J ends were trimmed by 4 bases and 11 bases, with 20 bases remaining between them. Germline assignment: CDR1 SGHRS and CDR2 YFSETQ. The CDR3 sequence: CASSTGQNTGEQYF. DNA for the CDR3: TGCGCCAGCAGCACAGGACAGAACACCGGGGAGCAGTATTTT.

This clonotype was counted ten times or more. The rearrangement links TRBV5-1 to TRBJ1-5; TRBD1 aligns across 7 bases. The length of the CDR3 is 15 residues. The germline CDR1 and CDR2 sequences are SGHRS and YFSETQ. Losses at the gene ends were 4 bases for V and 2 bases for J; bases not matched to a gene: 6. The chain's CDR3 is CASSLHTGGNQPQHF. CDR3 coding DNA: TGCGCCAGCAGCCTCCATACAGGGGGCAATCAGCCCCAGCATTTT.

At least ten counts were recorded for this clonotype. The chain carries TRBV27 and TRBJ1-5, with D possibly being TRBD1 (5 bases). The CDR3 length is 15 residues. V gave up 1 base and J gave up 5 bases, with 12 bases separating them. Per the germline V gene, CDR1 is MNHEY and CDR2 is SMNVEV (reference sequence). The CDR3 here is CASSLLGLHDQPQHF. CDR3 in DNA: TGTGCCAGCAGTTTATTGGGACTGCACGATCAGCCCCAGCATTTT.

The rearrangement joins TRBV5-1 to TRBJ2-5, with 7 bases identical to TRBD1. Germline values: CDR1 SGHRS, CDR2 YFSETQ. This CDR3 spans 14 amino acids. Unmatched junction bases numbered 4, after V lost 0 bases and J lost 5 bases. The CDR3 reads CASSLVGGGETQYF. The DNA of the CDR3 is TGCGCCAGCAGCTTGGTAGGGGGCGGCGAGACCCAGTACTTC.

This clonotype was seen many times. The chain is built from TRBV20-1 and TRBJ1-2, with TRBD1 as a possible D gene (5 bases). V was pared by 5 bases and J by 3 bases, with 10 bases between. This CDR3 has 12 amino acids. Germline V gene data show CDR1 as DFQATT and CDR2 as SNEGSKA (reference sequence). The CDR3 nucleotides are TGCAGTGCTCCTACAGGATACTATGGCTACACCTTC. Protein product: CSAPTGYYGYTF.

This clonotype was counted many times. The genes are TRBV5-1 and TRBJ2-3; no firm D call. Trimming left V 1 base short and J 6 bases short, with 15 bases between. The CDR3 sequence is 15 residues long. The germline V gene has CDR1 SGHRS and CDR2 YFSETQ. CDR3: CASSLSQFPGDTQYF. DNA for the CDR3: TGCGCCAGCAGCTTGAGTCAGTTTCCTGGGGATACGCAGTATTTT. The full variable domain, in which reference TRBV5-1 and TRBJ2-3 provide the parts outside the CDR3, is KAGVTQTPRYLIKTRGQQVTLSCSPISGHRSVSWYQQTPGQGLQFLFEYFSETQRNKGNFPGRFSGRQFSNSRSEMNVSTLELGDSALYLCASSLSQFPGDTQYFGPGTRLTVL.

V is TRBV7-6 and J is TRBJ1-1; D not certain. Trimming took off 1 base at V and 0 bases at J, with 9 bases between the two ends. Germline CDR1 SGHVS, CDR2 FNYEAQ. The CDR3 sequence is 15 residues long. This CDR3 is CASSLEAALNTEAFF. The CDR3, as DNA: TGTGCCAGCAGCTTAGAAGCGGCCCTGAACACTGAAGCTTTCTTT.

This clonotype was seen a handful of times. This rearrangement joins TRBV25-1 to TRBJ1-6, with D maybe TRBD1 (5 bases). Germline assignment: CDR1 MGHDK and CDR2 SYGVNS. V lost 0 bases and J lost 10, with 10 bases in between. The CDR3 length is 14 residues. The CDR3 is CASSEYRDQSPLHF. The CDR3 DNA reads TGTGCCAGCAGTGAATATCGGGACCAGTCACCCCTCCACTTT. Looking up the rest from reference TRBV25-1 and TRBJ1-6 gives the full variable domain: EADIYQTPRYLVIGTGKKITLECSQTMGHDKMYWYQQDPGMELHLIHYSYGVNSTEKGDLSSESTVSRIRTEHFPLTLESARPSHTSQYLCASSEYRDQSPLHFGNGTRLTVT.

This clonotype has a count of ten or more. The J gene is TRBJ2-6, the V gene TRBV6-5; D uncertain. V lost 0 bases, J lost 0 bases, and 6 bases lay in between. This CDR3 region has 16 residues. Germline V gives CDR1 MNHEY, CDR2 SVGAGI. CDR3 coding DNA: TGTGCCAGCAGTTACTCGTCTTCCTCTGGGGCCAACGTCCTGACTTTC. This encodes CASSYSSSSGANVLTF.

This clonotype was picked up many times. The junction departs from germline at one end; a sequencing error may be responsible. The V call is TRBV15, the J call TRBJ2-7; 10 nucleotides align to TRBD1. This CDR3 is built from 13 residues. Germline V gives CDR1 LNHNV, CDR2 YYDKDF (reference sequence). This CDR3 reads CATSRDRGREQYF. As DNA, the CDR3 is TGTGCTACCAGCAGGGACAGGGGAAGGGAGCAGTACTTC.

This clonotype has just a few counts. The rearrangement links TRBV20-1 to TRBJ2-7; a possible D gene is TRBD2 (7 bases). Deletions cut 1 base from V and 2 bases from J, with 12 bases between. The CDR3 runs to 14 residues. CDR1 is DFQATT and CDR2 is SNEGSKA in the germline V gene (reference sequence). The CDR3, as DNA: TGCAGTGCTAGAGTCAGCGGGGACACCTACGAGCAGTACTTC. Its translation: CSARVSGDTYEQYF.

On this clonotype: One end of the junction is discordant with germline, which a read error may explain. V is TRBV5-1 and J is TRBJ2-3, with 9 nucleotides matching TRBD1. Germline V lookup: CDR1 SGHRS, CDR2 YFSETQ. This CDR3 has 15 residues. CDR3 nucleotide sequence: TGCGCCAGCAGCGGGGGGACAGGGCTCAAAGATATGCAGTATTTT. It encodes CASSGGTGLKDMQYF.

This clonotype was recorded at least ten times. V is TRBV13 and J is TRBJ2-3; no definite D call. V was clipped by 5 bases and J by 1 base, with 4 bases between them. Germline V gene sequence: CDR1 PRHDT, CDR2 FYEKMQ (reference sequence). The CDR3 has 12 residues. In nucleotides, the CDR3 is TGTGCCAGCAGCCAGCGCACAGATACGCAGTATTTT. Encoded protein: CASSQRTDTQYF.

This clonotype was observed many times. V and J are TRBV2 and TRBJ2-1; 10 nucleotides agree with TRBD2. Germline V gene lookup returns CDR1 SNHLY and CDR2 FYNNEI. This CDR3 spans 15 amino acids. V was pared by 2 bases and J by 3 bases, with 1 base of the junction left unmatched. CDR3 nucleotides: TGTGCCAGCAGTGAACTAGCGGGAGACTACAATGAGCAGTTCTTC. Protein: CASSELAGDYNEQFF. Together with reference TRBV2 and TRBJ2-1, the CDR3 gives the full variable domain: EPEVTQTPSHQVTQMGQEVILRCVPISNHLYFYWYRQILGQKVEFLVSFYNNEISEKSEIFDDQFSVERPDGSNFTLKIRSTKLEDSAMYFCASSELAGDYNEQFFGPGTRLTVL.

Ten or more counts support this clonotype. This chain joins TRBV6-5 and TRBJ1-2; 7 nucleotides match TRBD1. The CDR3 sequence is 15 residues long. Germline lookup yields CDR1 MNHEY and CDR2 SVGAGI. Trimming at V came to 5 bases and at J to 8 bases, leaving 14 bases not matched to a gene. CDR3 DNA sequence: TGTGCCAGCAGTAACCGGGACAGTATCCCGCAGGGCTACACCTTC. This encodes CASSNRDSIPQGYTF.

At least ten counts were recorded for this clonotype. V is TRBV20-1 and J is TRBJ2-1; 7 nucleotides align to TRBD2. The CDR3 sequence is 15 residues long. Germline V CDR1 and CDR2: DFQATT, SNEGSKA (reference sequence). Trimming took 5 bases from V and 6 from J; bases not matched to a gene: 13. The chain's CDR3 is CSALGSAGRSNEQFF. CDR3 sequence (DNA): TGCAGTGCTCTCGGGTCAGCGGGGCGTTCCAATGAGCAGTTCTTC.

This clonotype has at least ten counts. The chain recombines TRBV20-1 with TRBJ2-1, with unresolved D. V was trimmed by 2 bases and J by 2 bases, leaving 7 bases between them. CDR1 and CDR2 from the germline V gene are DFQATT and SNEGSKA (reference sequence). The CDR3 is made up of 13 amino acids. CDR3 sequence (DNA): TGCAGTGCTAGAAGTACCCCCTACAATGAGCAGTTCTTC. Translated: CSARSTPYNEQFF.

This clonotype was recorded at least ten times. At one boundary the junction diverges from the germline segment, which might be a read error. The rearrangement uses TRBV15 and TRBJ2-7; unclear D gene. Germline CDR1 and CDR2: LNHNV and YYDKDF (reference sequence). The CDR3 extends over 13 amino acids. The CDR3: CATSVSRSYEQYF. The CDR3 DNA follows: TGTGCTACCAGCGTCAGCCGATCCTACGAGCAGTACTTC.

The chain employs TRBV10-3 and TRBJ1-1; no clear D. The CDR3 totals 14 residues. Germline V gene lookup returns CDR1 ENHRY and CDR2 SYGVKD. V lost 3 bases to trimming and J lost 2 bases, with 10 bases between them. The CDR3 DNA sequence: TGTGCCATCAGTGACGATGCCAGAAACACTGAAGCTTTCTTT. Translation gives CAISDDARNTEAFF.

This chain uses TRBV7-2 with TRBJ2-7; the D call may be TRBD1 or TRBD2 (5 bases each). Germline CDR1 reads SGHTA; CDR2 reads FQGNSA. This CDR3 region has 14 residues. V lost 4 bases and J 5 bases, leaving 15 bases between the germline ends. The CDR3 protein is CASSSPGPAHEQYF. CDR3 coding DNA: TGTGCCAGCAGCTCACCGGGACCCGCCCACGAGCAGTACTTC. Drawing the rest from reference TRBV7-2 and TRBJ2-7, the complete variable domain is GAGVSQSPSNKVTEKGKDVELRCDPISGHTALYWYRQSLGQGLEFLIYFQGNSAPDKSGLPSDRFSAERTGGSVSTLTIQRTQQEDSAVYLCASSSPGPAHEQYFGPGTRLTVT.

This clonotype was found many times. V and J are TRBV12-3 or TRBV12-4 and TRBJ2-3; tentatively, D is TRBD1 or TRBD2 (7 bases each). Trimming pared 10 bases from V and 0 bases from J, leaving 14 bases between. The CDR3 length is 14 residues. CDR3 nucleotides: TGTGCCACCAGGGAGGGGGCAAGCACAGATACGCAGTATTTT. Its protein is CATREGASTDTQYF.

This clonotype was found many times. This rearrangement joins TRBV25-1 to TRBJ2-7, with D perhaps TRBD1 (5 bases). Trimming took 2 bases from V and 2 from J, leaving 7 bases between them. Germline CDR1 reads MGHDK; CDR2 reads SYGVNS. The CDR3 has 13 amino acids. The CDR3 loop is CASSEAGTYEQYF. The DNA for the CDR3 is TGTGCCAGCAGTGAAGCAGGGACCTACGAGCAGTACTTC.

This clonotype was observed many times. The chain uses TRBV6-1 and TRBJ1-1; possibly TRBD1 for D (6 bases). The CDR3 has 14 amino acids. V was trimmed by 4 bases and J by 1 base, leaving 10 bases between them. Per germline, CDR1 MNHNS and CDR2 SASEGT. CDR3 sequence (DNA): TGTGCCAGCAGTGGGATAGGGGGGAACACTGAAGCTTTCTTT. As protein: CASSGIGGNTEAFF.

The sample holds a few counts of this clonotype. The chain couples TRBV11-2 to TRBJ2-1; D possibly corresponds to TRBD2 (5 bases). This CDR3 spans 15 amino acids. Germline V gene data show CDR1 as SGHAT and CDR2 as FQNNGV. V lost 6 bases and J 6 bases, leaving 18 bases between the germline ends. The CDR3 sequence: CASSHGSRAANEQFF. The CDR3 nucleotides read TGTGCCAGCAGTCATGGGAGCCGGGCCGCCAATGAGCAGTTCTTC.

This clonotype was detected many times. J is TRBJ2-7 and V is TRBV5-1; 8 nucleotides line up with TRBD2. V lost 1 base to trimming and J lost 4 bases; unmatched junction nucleotides: 10. CDR1 and CDR2 from the germline V gene are SGHRS and YFSETQ. This CDR3 is built from 16 residues. The DNA of the CDR3 is TGCGCCAGCAGCTTGCGGAGAGCGGGGGACTCTTACGAGCAGTACTTC. It translates to CASSLRRAGDSYEQYF.